The sequence of this T cell receptor (beta chain) was determined in a study of cytomegalovirus exposure and HLA in healthy donors. Profiling relied on immunoSEQ multiplex PCR, and the TCRdb table lists in-frame clones only, not all of them. This sample has around 73,000 clones, with 70% to 90% found just once. Findings of the study overall: Among the CMV-associated chains, a few were confirmed in vitro as specific for CMV antigens. Associated with cytomegalovirus, according to the listing, were 150 to 200 TCR beta chains.

The V and J ends lost 5 bases and 6 bases, in that order; junction bases with no gene match: 5. CDR3 size: 14 residues. Germline V gene lookup returns CDR1 SEHNR and CDR2 FQNEAQ (reference sequence). Details on this clone: No antigen is known for it.

Sample: PBMCs. This clonotype was obtained from a woman aged 18-29 years in good health and CMV-seropositive. The chain uses TRBV7-9 and TRBJ2-1, with TRBD1 matching over 9 bases. This chain's CDR3 is CASSEGQGPNEQFF. CDR3 nucleotides: TGTGCCAGCAGCGAGGGACAGGGTCCCAATGAGCAGTTCTTC.